Listed below are T cell receptor beta chains from one sample, sequenced in a study of T cell repertoires in aging, cancer and after chemotherapy. TCRdb re-called the multiplex PCR reads with MiXCR, one entry per CDR3 protein. The sample has about 1,600 distinct CDR3 sequences; approximately 23% are singletons. Source material: blood. The receptors derive from a human donor with a solid tumor. Each CDR3 is given with its conserved first and last residue. A D gene is named only where the DNA matches it firmly. Size is omitted from some rows. Given values are once, few, many or a class for expanded clones.

>TRBV20-1|TRBJ2-1|TRBD2|few
TGCAGTGCCCGGGGAGGGAGCTCCTACAATGAGCAGTTCTTC
CSARGGSSYNEQFF
>TRBV7-3|TRBJ2-3|TRBD2|-
TGTGCCAGCAGCTTAGGGACTAGCCCAAGCACAGATACGCAGTATTTT
CASSLGTSPSTDTQYF
>TRBV7-9|TRBJ1-2|-|-
TGTGCCAGCAGCCCGAGGGGACTTAACTATGGCTACACCTTC
CASSPRGLNYGYTF
>TRBV21-1|TRBJ2-5|-|large
TGTGCCAGCAGCAAAGATCCCAGGGGAACCCTCCAAGAGACCCAGTACTTC
CASSKDPRGTLQETQYF
>TRBV12-3/TRBV12-4|TRBJ1-4|-|few
TGTGCCAGCAGTTTAAGGGGGGCCCCGAGGGAACTGTTTTTT
CASSLRGAPRELFF
>TRBV6-1|TRBJ1-5|-|-
TGTGCCAGCAGCGCTGTTCGGGGAAGCAATCAGCCCCAGCATTTT
CASSAVRGSNQPQHF
>TRBV7-9|TRBJ2-2|-|-
TGTGCCAGCAGCTTAATCGGGGGCACCGGGGAGCTGTTTTTT
CASSLIGGTGELFF
>TRBV20-1|TRBJ2-2|TRBD2|few
TGCAGTGCTAGAGATAGACTAGCGGGATACGGGGAGCTGTTTTTT
CSARDRLAGYGELFF
>TRBV15|TRBJ1-1|-|few
TGTGCCACCAGCAGACGTCAGGAGTTGGCTGAAGCTTTCTTT
CATSRRQELAEAFF
>TRBV20-1|TRBJ2-7|-|medium-sized
TGCAGTGCTATACGGGGCCACTCCTACGAGCAGTACTTC
CSAIRGHSYEQYF
>TRBV19|TRBJ1-1|-|large
TGTGCCAGTAGTATGCAGGGTACTGAAGCTTTCTTT
CASSMQGTEAFF
>TRBV5-5|TRBJ1-5|TRBD1|-
TGTGCCAGCAGCACAGGGACAGTTAATCAGCCCCAGCATTTT
CASSTGTVNQPQHF
>TRBV7-2|TRBJ2-4|-|-
TGTGCCAGCAGCCTTGCTAGAGACATTCAGTACTTC
CASSLARDIQYF
>TRBV11-2|TRBJ1-2|-|medium-sized
TGTGCCAGCAGCCCCGGCAGGACGCCTCGCTACACCTTC
CASSPGRTPRYTF
>TRBV27|TRBJ2-7|TRBD2|medium-sized
TGTGCCAGCAGCCTCCTAGCGGGATTAAGCTCCTACGAGCAGTACTTC
CASSLLAGLSSYEQYF
>TRBV11-2|TRBJ2-7|-|-
TGTGCCAGCAGCCCCGACCGACTGTACAATGAGCAGTACTTC
CASSPDRLYNEQYF
>TRBV19|TRBJ2-2|-|few
TGTGCCAGTAGTGGATTGGACAAAAACAACGGGGAGCTGTTTTTT
CASSGLDKNNGELFF
>TRBV27|TRBJ1-2|-|-
TGTGCCAGCAGTTCCATAGACAGGTGGCAAGGCTACACCTTC
CASSSIDRWQGYTF
>TRBV6-2/TRBV6-3|TRBJ2-7|-|large
TGTGCCAGCAGCCCGTCCTACGAGCAGTACTTC
CASSPSYEQYF
>TRBV5-8|TRBJ2-7|-|-
TGTGCCAGCAGCTTGGTAGGGCTTACCTACGAGCAGTACTTC
CASSLVGLTYEQYF
>TRBV7-6|TRBJ2-2|-|-
TGTGCCAGCAGCTTAGCGCTTATCTCCACGGTTGAGACCGGGGAGCTGTTTTTT
CASSLALISTVETGELFF
>TRBV18|TRBJ2-2|-|few
TGTGCCAGCTCACCGGAGAGGGAGCTGTTTTTT
CASSPERELFF
>TRBV10-3|TRBJ2-7|-|medium-sized
TGTGCCATCAGTGGGGGCCTAGACTACGAGCAGTACTTC
CAISGGLDYEQYF
>TRBV5-1|TRBJ1-4|TRBD1|-
TGCGCCAGCAGTCCCCGGGACAGGGGAGGAGAAAAACTGTTTTTT
CASSPRDRGGEKLFF
>TRBV10-3|TRBJ1-5|TRBD1|few
TGTGCCATCAGTGCAGGGGACAGTAGTCAGCCCCAGCATTTT
CAISAGDSSQPQHF
>TRBV19|TRBJ2-1|-|medium-sized
TGTGCCAGGGGCGTGGCGAGCGGCGACTACAATGAGCAGTTCTTC
CARGVASGDYNEQFF
>TRBV27|TRBJ1-2|-|large
TGTGCCAGCAGCCAGATATTATCACCCCCCTCCACCAGGGCCTCCTATGGCTACACCTTC
CASSQILSPPSTRASYGYTF
>TRBV6-2/TRBV6-3|TRBJ2-7|TRBD1|medium-sized
TGTGCCAGCTCTGACAGGGGCTACGAGCAGTACTTC
CASSDRGYEQYF
>TRBV7-6|TRBJ2-2|TRBD1|few
TGTGCCAGCAGCTTGGGACAGGGGAGTAACACCGGGGAGCTGTTTTTT
CASSLGQGSNTGELFF
>TRBV6-1|TRBJ2-1|TRBD2|medium-sized
TGTGCCAGCAGTGAAGGGACTAGTCTAGACCGGCAGTTCTTC
CASSEGTSLDRQFF
>TRBV7-6|TRBJ2-5|-|-
TGTGCCAGCAGCTTAATGGCAGGCGAGGAAGAGACCCAGTACTTC
CASSLMAGEEETQYF
>TRBV10-3|TRBJ2-5|TRBD2|-
TGTGCCATCAGTGAGCCGACTAGCGGGAGGGATCAAGAGACCCAGTACTTC
CAISEPTSGRDQETQYF
>TRBV28|TRBJ2-3|TRBD1|-
TGTGCCAGCAGTTTCGGGACAGGGGGCGCGGAAGATACGCAGTATTTT
CASSFGTGGAEDTQYF
>TRBV30|TRBJ2-2|-|medium-sized
TGTGCCTGGAAGGGACAGAACACCGGGGAGCTGTTTTTT
CAWKGQNTGELFF
>TRBV10-1|TRBJ1-6|TRBD1|-
TGCGCCAGCAGTGAGTTAGGACAGGGTGGTTCACCCCTCCACTTT
CASSELGQGGSPLHF
>TRBV7-9|TRBJ2-2|-|few
TGTGCCAGCAGCCCCCGGGACGGGGACCCCGGGGAGCTGTTTTTT
CASSPRDGDPGELFF
>TRBV20-1|TRBJ1-5|TRBD1|-
TGCAGTGCTAGAGGGGCAGGGGGTGAGCCCCAGCATTTT
CSARGAGGEPQHF
>TRBV28|TRBJ2-5|TRBD2|-
TGTGCCAGCAGCTCGCCGGGACTAGCGGGAGGAGAGACCCAGTACTTC
CASSSPGLAGGETQYF
>TRBV10-2|TRBJ2-3|TRBD2|few
TGCGCCAGCAGTGGGACTAGCGGGGGGGCTCGCACAGATACGCAGTATTTT
CASSGTSGGARTDTQYF